This T cell receptor (beta chain) derives from a study of long-term antiretroviral therapy in people with HIV. Study results and limitations: Post-ART samples showed increased diversity that remained below transplant donor control levels. Collection spanned 2004 to 2017; ART regimens may be less effective than current ones.

The assay, immunoSEQ v3.0, was run at survey level. Sequencing had a target that covered about 40,000-50,000 T-cell genomes per sample. Sequenced by immunoSEQ multiplex PCR; TCRdb stores in-frame clones only, minus some. The sample shows tens of thousands of clones, around nine tenths of them seen only once. On this clone: Its antigen remains unknown.

The CDR3 is made up of 14 amino acids. Between the trimmed V and J ends, which lost 4 bases and 0 bases, there was a span of 7 bases. CDR1 WSHSY and CDR2 SAAADI come from the germline V gene. The chain couples TRBV10-2 to TRBJ1-5; D gene unclear. The origin of this receptor is a woman in her forties or fifties with HIV. The material sequenced was unsorted PBMCs, taken 0.1 years before starting antiretroviral therapy. CDR3 amino acids: CASSGQTSNQPQHF. In DNA form, the CDR3 reads TGCGCCAGCAGTGGGCAGACTAGCAATCAGCCCCAGCATTTT.